The 10 T cell receptor beta chains below come from one sample, sequenced in a study of beta chain features in type 1 diabetes. Every isolated RNA sample was fully reverse transcribed, so sequencing captured expressed TCRB transcripts. Generated by immunoSEQ multiplex PCR, the TCRdb table keeps only in-frame clones and is missing some. Seen here are 900,000 or so clones, 15% to 20% observed once, and the top ten hold 0.023%. Sequencing used naive CD4+ T cells from blood. Source of these receptors: a woman under 30 in good health.

This clone was detected only a few times. The sample holds other DNA sequences that translate to the same CDR3. CDR3 sequence (DNA): TGCAGCGTTGGACAGGGGTGGCAAGAGACCCAGTACTTC. This codes for CSVGQGWQETQYF. The chain links TRBV29-1 to TRBJ2-5; 8 bases fit TRBD1. The V gene end was trimmed by 4 bases and the J gene end by 2 bases; junction bases not matched to a gene: 3. In germline, CDR1 is SQVTM, CDR2 ANQGSEA. The CDR3 contains 13 residues.

A word on this clone: The sample holds other DNA sequences that translate to the same CDR3. V gene TRBV18 combines with J gene TRBJ1-5; D not certain. This CDR3 spans 13 amino acids. V was trimmed by 3 bases and J by 5 bases, leaving 8 bases between them. Germline CDR1 KGHSH, CDR2 LQKENI. CDR3 nucleotide sequence: TGTGCCAGCTCACCTCATAGTGATCAGCCCCAGCATTTT. Encoded protein: CASSPHSDQPQHF.

V usage is TRBV7-2 and J usage is TRBJ2-1; D remains unclear. Germline CDR1 and CDR2: SGHTA and FQGNSA. Trimming left V 4 bases short and J 7 bases short, with 17 bases between. This CDR3 has 15 amino acids. The chain's CDR3 is CASSSLPEFPNEQFF. The CDR3 DNA is TGTGCCAGCAGCTCACTTCCGGAATTTCCAAATGAGCAGTTCTTC.

The rearrangement links TRBV15 to TRBJ2-1; 12 bases line up with TRBD2. Losses at the gene ends were 3 bases for V and 4 bases for J; bases not matched to a gene: 4. The germline V gene encodes CDR1 LNHNV and CDR2 YYDKDF (reference sequence). This CDR3 is 16 amino acids long. CDR3 in amino acids: CATSRGLAGGYNEQFF. The CDR3 nucleotides read TGTGCCACCAGCAGGGGTCTAGCGGGAGGGTACAATGAGCAGTTCTTC.

This clone has more than one count but fewer than ten. The rearrangement links TRBV28 to TRBJ1-3; no definite D call. CDR3 size: 15 residues. The V and J ends lost 10 bases and 0 bases respectively, with 16 bases between them. CDR1 and CDR2 from the germline V gene are MDHEN and SYDVKM. The CDR3, as DNA: TGTGCCACCACCAGGAACAGCCTCTCTGGAAACACCATATATTTT. Translation: CATTRNSLSGNTIYF. The full variable domain, completed using reference TRBV28 and TRBJ1-3, is DVKVTQSSRYLVKRTGEKVFLECVQDMDHENMFWYRQDPGLGLRLIYFSYDVKMKEKGDIPEGYSVSREKKERFSLILESASTNQTSMYLCATTRNSLSGNTIYFGEGSWLTVV.

This chain links TRBV6-5 with TRBJ2-4, with D hard to call. The CDR3 length is 13 residues. CDR1 is MNHEY and CDR2 is SVGAGI in the germline V gene. V was cut by 7 bases and J by 8 bases, with 15 bases left in between. CDR3 protein: CASIPMGMDIQYF. The CDR3 nucleotides are TGTGCCAGCATCCCAATGGGGATGGACATTCAGTACTTC.

The chain combines TRBV28 with TRBJ2-7; 7 bases are shared with TRBD2. V was clipped by 11 bases and J by 0 bases; unmatched bases: 13. CDR3 length: 15 residues. The germline CDR1 and CDR2 sequences are MDHEN and SYDVKM. CDR3 DNA sequence: TGTGCCTCGAGAAGGTGGCTAGCGGCCTCCTACGAGCAGTACTTC. Translated, it gives CASRRWLAASYEQYF.

In this sample, this clone turned up a few times. The chain employs TRBV19 and TRBJ2-1; unclear D gene. Trimming took off 2 bases at V and 8 bases at J, with 19 bases between the two ends. The germline CDR1 and CDR2 sequences are LNHDA and SQIVND (reference sequence). This CDR3 is built from 16 residues. In DNA, the CDR3 is TGTGCCAGTAGTATACTGGGCGGCTCGAGCAATGATGAGCAGTTCTTC. As protein: CASSILGGSSNDEQFF. Together with reference TRBV19 and TRBJ2-1, the CDR3 gives the full variable domain: DGGITQSPKYLFRKEGQNVTLSCEQNLNHDAMYWYRQDPGQGLRLIYYSQIVNDFQKGDIAEGYSVSREKKESFPLTVTSAQKNPTAFYLCASSILGGSSNDEQFFGPGTRLTVL.

The chain combines TRBV5-1 with TRBJ2-7, with 7 bases matching TRBD2. Germline V gene data show CDR1 as SGHRS and CDR2 as YFSETQ. V gave up 0 bases and J gave up 2 bases; unmatched junction bases: 5. The CDR3 consists of 15 residues. The CDR3 DNA sequence: TGCGCCAGCAGCTTGGACGCCGGGACTACCTACGAGCAGTACTTC. Translation: CASSLDAGTTYEQYF.

This rearrangement joins TRBV7-9 to TRBJ1-1; 8 bases align to TRBD1. Germline V gene data show CDR1 as SEHNR and CDR2 as FQNEAQ (reference sequence). The CDR3 consists of 14 residues. With 5 bases clipped from V and 2 bases from J, the junction kept 4 bases outside the gene matches. CDR3 DNA: TGTGCCAGCAGCATCTCAGGGGGCAACACTGAAGCTTTCTTT. Protein product: CASSISGGNTEAFF.